This T cell receptor beta chain was identified in a study of blood T cell repertoires in COVID-19. Study processing details: Estimates of nucleated cell counts were drawn from the amplification of reference gene primers. TCRdb's table, derived via immunoSEQ multiplex PCR, lists solely in-frame clones and lacks some. V, J and clone size are taken as reported in that table, and D and trimming were inferred from the DNA itself. This table has 150,000 to 200,000 clones, 80% to 90% appearing once. The TCR sequence derives from a middle-aged man with active or convalescent COVID-19. Sequences were obtained from peripheral blood.

CDR3 sequence (DNA): TGTGCCAGCAGCCCCCTATCGGGGACCGGGGAGCTGTTTTTT. This translates into CASSPLSGTGELFF. The chain has TRBV3-1 (or the pseudogene TRBV3-2) and TRBJ2-2; tentatively, D is TRBD2 (5 bases). This CDR3 comprises 14 residues. Trimming took 4 bases from V and 5 from J, leaving 11 bases between them. Germline values: CDR1 LGHDT, CDR2 YNNKEL (reference sequence).